This TCR beta chain was captured by sequencing in a study of blood T cell repertoires in COVID-19. Study information: COVID-19 samples from acute and convalescent phases originated in the United States, Italy and Spain. The analysed material was cDNA or gDNA that came from T cells, B-cell-depleted T cells, or PBMCs.

Original processing methods: Quantification of nucleated cells was approximated via reference gene primer amplification. Using immunoSEQ multiplex PCR, the repertoire was profiled, and TCRdb retains in-frame clones only, with some absent. V and J calls and clone size come straight from that table; D and trimming were deduced from the DNA. The data hold around 140,000 clones, with roughly 91% observed a single time. Trimming took 0 bases from V and 8 from J; bases not matched to a gene: 6. The germline V gene encodes CDR1 MNHEY and CDR2 SMNVEV (reference sequence). The CDR3 is 15 residues long. This sequence originates from a man aged 45-65 years with active or convalescent COVID-19. V and J are TRBV27 and TRBJ1-4; 7 bases are shared with TRBD1. What was sequenced was peripheral blood. The CDR3 region is CASSLSRTGREKLFF. CDR3 sequence (DNA): TGTGCCAGCAGTTTATCGCGGACAGGACGCGAAAAACTGTTTTTT.